Given below is one TCR beta chain in context. This specimen belongs to a study of blood T cell repertoires in COVID-19. Study context: COVID-19 samples, acute and convalescent, were from the United States, Italy and Spain. T cells, B-cell-depleted T cells, or PBMCs supplied cDNA or gDNA.

Germline V gene data show CDR1 as LNHNV and CDR2 as YYDKDF (reference sequence). Unmatched junction bases numbered 6, after V lost 3 bases and J lost 7 bases. CDR3 length: 14 amino acids. Original processing notes: From reference gene primer amplification, estimates of nucleated cell counts were derived. Produced via immunoSEQ multiplex PCR; TCRdb's table is partial and in-frame only. D and trimming were read from the DNA, whereas the V and J calls and clone size are those reported in that table. Of 56,000 or so clones in the sample, more than 90% were seen once. The clonotype comes from a man aged 45-60 years with active COVID-19. The J gene is TRBJ1-2, the V gene TRBV15; 9 nucleotides align to TRBD1. The sequenced sample consisted of peripheral blood. CDR3 sequence (DNA): TGTGCCACCAGCAGGCTCCGGGACAGGGCTGGCTACACCTTC. As protein: CATSRLRDRAGYTF.